The present TCR beta chain was sequenced within a study of cytotoxic CD8 clonotypes in ibrutinib-treated CLL. Study overall: Response samples were obtained once patients had received a median about 11 months of treatment, range 6 to 36.

V was cut by 0 bases and J by 2 bases, with 12 bases left in between. The CDR3 covers 16 residues. Per germline, CDR1 SGHRS and CDR2 YFSETQ. Clones were read by immunoSEQ multiplex PCR, and TCRdb kept only the in-frame ones, dropping some. The data contain about 200,000 clones, more than 70% of them singletons. The TCR originated in a human donor with chronic lymphocytic leukemia. The sample here was PBMCs, taken after 12 months of ibrutinib treatment. This chain joins TRBV5-1 and TRBJ2-1; D uncertain. The CDR3 here is CASSLGLTPTYNEQFF. CDR3 sequence (DNA): TGCGCCAGCAGCTTGGGTCTAACCCCGACCTACAATGAGCAGTTCTTC.